This T cell receptor beta chain stems from a study of cytotoxic CD8 clonotypes in ibrutinib-treated CLL. Clones were read by immunoSEQ multiplex PCR, and TCRdb kept only the in-frame ones, dropping some. Of more than 55,000 clones in the sample, roughly 70% were seen once. This clone was picked up many times. Its target is not known. The V gene lost 6 bases and the J gene lost 0 bases, with 11 bases spanning the gap. Germline-derived CDR1 and CDR2 are SGHTA and FQGNSA. This CDR3 is 14 amino acids long. Findings and caveats of the study: Baseline clonality, higher than in age-matched healthy donors, tracked circulating CD8+ T-cell counts.

The origin of this receptor is a human donor with chronic lymphocytic leukemia. The sequencing used PBMCs, collected after 12 months of ibrutinib treatment. This rearrangement joins TRBV7-2 to TRBJ2-5; the D is unclear. DNA for the CDR3: TGTGCCAGCAGTCAAGGCCCCCACCAAGAGACCCAGTACTTC. It encodes CASSQGPHQETQYF.